Below, one T cell receptor beta chain is given with its context. The antigen is not known. This CDR3 has 18 amino acids. Measured with immunoSEQ multiplex PCR; TCRdb has only the in-frame clones, and not every one. Of 180,000 or so clones in the sample, roughly 91% were seen once. The data derive from a study of T cell responses to AZD1222 COVID-19 vaccine. Study outcomes and limitations: It was only a handful of AZD1222 recipients who were seropositive at baseline. Spike regions recognized by vaccine-associated CD4 TCRs spanned the protein, led by 160-218 and 743-854. Nearly half of unique spike-specific TCRs reportedly avoided B.1.351 and B.1.1.7 mutated regions. In a largely white British group with more females than males, clonal diversity was possibly underestimated.

The sequence was obtained from an adult who received the AZD1222 COVID-19 vaccine. Sequenced here: peripheral blood, sampled 28 days after the second AZD1222 dose. The genes are TRBV21-1 and TRBJ1-2; the D call of TRBD1 is as the table states it, not checked on the DNA. TRBV21-1 constitutes a pseudogene. The CDR3 is CASSKYGGQGASNYGYTF. The DNA for the CDR3 is TGTGCCAGCAGCAAGTATGGCGGACAGGGGGCGAGTAACTATGGCTACACCTTC.